This TCR beta chain was documented in a study of response to subunit inactivated influenza vaccine. TCRdb called the RT-PCR reads again in MiXCR, with one record for every CDR3 protein. The sample records roughly 500,000 distinct CDR3 sequences, 16% being singletons. The sample consisted of CD4+ T cells sorted from PBMCs, taken less than 30 months after vaccination. The sequence was collected from a man between 45 and 75 years old who received an inactivated influenza vaccine.

The CDR3 nucleotides are TGCGCCAGCAATTCAGGGACCCAAGAGACCCAGTACTTC. This translates into CASNSGTQETQYF. The chain employs TRBV5-1 and TRBJ2-5; D may match TRBD1 or TRBD2 (5 bases each). CDR3 length: 13 residues. V was shortened by 6 bases and J by 1 base, with 10 bases between the two germline ends. CDR1 and CDR2 (germline): SGHRS, YFSETQ.